These T cell receptor beta chains were read from a single sample in a study of PD-1 blockade in mismatch repair-deficient tumors. The table came from immunoSEQ multiplex PCR; TCRdb's copy has only in-frame clones and leaves some out. The sample has roughly 130,000 clones, about nine tenths seen once. The sequencing used peripheral blood, collected 72 weeks after starting pembrolizumab. All receptors come from an adult with mismatch repair-deficient cancer. CDR3s leave out the opening cysteine and the closing phenylalanine or tryptophan.

TRBJ2-4 TRBV19 ASSMGTGYNIQY
TRBJ2-7 TRBV28 ASSTYYEQY
TRBJ2-7 TRBV27 ASSFGGTSYEQY
TRBJ2-7 TRBV21-1 ASSKASPRAIHEQY
TRBJ2-5 TRBV12-5 ASGFHGQGRREY
TRBJ2-2 TRBV6-4 ASRPQGTGELF
TRBJ2-7 TRBV29-1 SGTGTSGSYEQY
TRBJ2-7 TRBV5-6 ASSSWRSPTSGVYEQY
TRBJ1-1 TRBV5-1 ASSLGGTESTENTEAF
TRBJ2-1 TRBV9 ASTRRDRDGNEQF
TRBJ2-7 TRBV18 ASSPGRASYEQY
TRBJ2-7 TRBV10-3 AISEDRKGEQY
TRBJ1-2 TRBV7-6 ASSPTLQGGGYT
TRBJ2-1 TRBV30 AWSHGNNEQF
TRBJ2-5 TRBV11-2 ASRQGEETQY
TRBJ1-5 TRBV7-9 ASSYGAVDNQPQH